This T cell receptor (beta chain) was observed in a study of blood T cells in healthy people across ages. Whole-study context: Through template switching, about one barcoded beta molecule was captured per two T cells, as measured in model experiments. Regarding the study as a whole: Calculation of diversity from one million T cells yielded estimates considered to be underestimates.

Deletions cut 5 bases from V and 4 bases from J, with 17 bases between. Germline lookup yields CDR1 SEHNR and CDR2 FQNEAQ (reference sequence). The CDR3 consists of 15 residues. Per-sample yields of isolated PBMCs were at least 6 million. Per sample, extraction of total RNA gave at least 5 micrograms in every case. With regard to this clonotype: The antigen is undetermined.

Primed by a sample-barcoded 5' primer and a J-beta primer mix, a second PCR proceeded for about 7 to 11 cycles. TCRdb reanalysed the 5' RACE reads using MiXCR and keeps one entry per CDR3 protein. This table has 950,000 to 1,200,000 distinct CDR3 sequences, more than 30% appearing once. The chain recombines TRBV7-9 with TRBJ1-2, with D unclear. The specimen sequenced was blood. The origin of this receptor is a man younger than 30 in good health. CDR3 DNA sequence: TGTGCCAGCAGCGCCTTAAATGGCAGCGCCTATGGCTACACCTTC. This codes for CASSALNGSAYGYTF.